The rows below give T cell receptor beta chains drawn from one sample of a study of blood T cells in healthy people across ages. TCRdb redid the calling of the 5' RACE reads with MiXCR, one entry per CDR3 protein. The repertoire has approximately 850,000 distinct CDR3 sequences, around 45% of them found once; the top ten carry around 21%. Sequencing was performed on blood. The source of these receptors is a man in his fifties or sixties in good health. Each CDR3 is given with its conserved first and last residue. The D gene is left open where the match is weak. Clone size, where shown, is once, few, many, or a class for clones that have expanded.

-,TRBV5-1,TRBJ2-1,-,TGCGCCAGCAGCTTGGTGGACAGCCGGGATGAGCAGTTCTTC,CASSLVDSRDEQFF
-,TRBV6-2/TRBV6-3,TRBJ1-2,-,TGTGCCAGCAGTTGCTCAGGGTTCGATGGCTACACCTTC,CASSCSGFDGYTF
once,TRBV25-1,TRBJ2-1,-,TGTGCCAGCAGTGAATCTGGAACAGTTAATTCCTACAATGAGCAGTTCTTC,CASSESGTVNSYNEQFF
-,TRBV3-1,TRBJ1-2,-,TGTGCCAGCAGCCAAGCAGGGGTTGACTATGGCTACACCTTC,CASSQAGVDYGYTF
-,TRBV2,TRBJ2-1,-,TGTGCCAGCAGTGACCGGGGCACTCTGTTCTTC,CASSDRGTLFF
-,TRBV5-1,TRBJ2-1,TRBD2,TGCGCCAGCAGCGAAGGACTAGCTGAGCAGTTCTTC,CASSEGLAEQFF
-,TRBV6-1,TRBJ1-1,-,TGTGCCAGCAGTGAAGCCCCCCGGGCCACTGAAGCTTTCTTT,CASSEAPRATEAFF
-,TRBV11-2,TRBJ1-1,-,TGTGCCAGCAGCTTAAGGAGGGGTCAAAAAGGATACACTGAAGCTTTCTTT,CASSLRRGQKGYTEAFF
few,TRBV6-2/TRBV6-3,TRBJ2-7,-,TGTGCCAGCAGTTACTCGTCGGTCCACGAGCAGTACTTC,CASSYSSVHEQYF
once,TRBV2,TRBJ2-5,-,TGTGCCAGCAAGGTCGGACACCTCCAAGAGACCCAGTACTTC,CASKVGHLQETQYF
-,TRBV4-3,TRBJ1-2,-,TGCGCCAGCAGCCAAGTGGGGGTTGGCTATGGCTACACCTTC,CASSQVGVGYGYTF
-,TRBV29-1,TRBJ1-2,TRBD1,TGCAGCGTTGGAGGGGGACAGAGCTATGGCTACACCTTC,CSVGGGQSYGYTF
-,TRBV24-1,TRBJ2-7,-,TGTGCCACATTTGGGACGGCCGTCCCCACCTACGAGCAGTACTTC,CATFGTAVPTYEQYF
-,TRBV2,TRBJ2-5,-,TGTGCCAGCACTGGGGACATCCAAGAGACCCAGTACTTC,CASTGDIQETQYF
-,TRBV11-2,TRBJ2-2,TRBD2,TGTGCCAGCAGACCGTCGGGGGGAGGTCAATCCGGGGAGCTGTTTTTT,CASRPSGGGQSGELFF
few,TRBV12-3/TRBV12-4,TRBJ2-7,-,TGTGCCAGCACCTCGGGGACATTCGAGCAGTACTTC,CASTSGTFEQYF
few,TRBV6-5,TRBJ2-5,-,TGTGCCAGCAGTCGGGACACCCAAGAGACCCAGTACTTC,CASSRDTQETQYF
-,TRBV4-3,TRBJ2-5,TRBD2,TGCGCCAGCAGCCAAGAAGCGGGGGGCAGGGGAAATGAGCAGTACTTC,CASSQEAGGRGNEQYF
-,TRBV20-1,TRBJ2-7,-,TGCAGTGCTAGGCATAGGGGGGCCTACGAGCAGTACTTC,CSARHRGAYEQYF
-,TRBV21-1,TRBJ2-7,-,TGTGCCAGCAGCAACCACAGGGGGGGGTATCATAGCTCCTACGAGCAGTACTTC,CASSNHRGGYHSSYEQYF
few,TRBV20-1,TRBJ1-2,TRBD1,TGCAGTGCTTTTGACAGGGAGTTATATGGCTACACCTTC,CSAFDRELYGYTF
-,TRBV20-1,TRBJ2-7,-,TGCAGTGCGACGGTACCGAATCTAATCTACGAGCAGTACTTC,CSATVPNLIYEQYF
-,TRBV7-8,TRBJ2-3,-,TGTGCCAGCGGATCTAGAGCAGATACGCAGTATTTT,CASGSRADTQYF
-,TRBV4-3,TRBJ2-6,-,TGCGTCAGCAGCCAAGAGTCCCCTGGGGCCAACGTCCTGACTTTC,CVSSQESPGANVLTF
few,TRBV7-2,TRBJ1-5,-,TGTGCCAGCAGCTTAGGGGCAGGGATTATGAGCAATCAGCCCCAGCATTTT,CASSLGAGIMSNQPQHF
-,TRBV11-2,TRBJ2-7,TRBD1,TGTGCCAGCAGCTCCGCCGGGACAGGGGCCTACGAGCAGTACTTC,CASSSAGTGAYEQYF
-,TRBV27,TRBJ2-5,-,TGTGCCAGCAGTTTCAGGGGTAACCAAGAGACCCAGTACTTC,CASSFRGNQETQYF
few,TRBV20-1,TRBJ2-1,TRBD2,TGCAGTGCCAAGAGCCGAGGACTAGCTTTGATCCATGAGCAGTTCTTC,CSAKSRGLALIHEQFF
few,TRBV5-6,TRBJ2-7,TRBD1,TGTGCCAGCAGCTTGGTCAGGGGGCAAACCCAGTACTTC,CASSLVRGQTQYF
-,TRBV12-3/TRBV12-4,TRBJ2-4,-,TGTGCCAGCAGTTTTTCAGGTGTAGCCAAAAACATTCAGTACTTC,CASSFSGVAKNIQYF
-,TRBV6-2/TRBV6-3,TRBJ2-1,-,TGTGCCAGCAGTTACTCCTTTTGGGGGCGGGGGTTCTTC,CASSYSFWGRGFF
-,TRBV6-2/TRBV6-3,TRBJ2-3,TRBD2,TGTGCCAGCAGTCCTCAAGCGGGGCCGGATACGCAGTATTTT,CASSPQAGPDTQYF
few,TRBV4-3,TRBJ2-3,TRBD2,TGCGCCAGCAGCCAAGCTGAGCGGGGGGATACAGATACGCAGTATTTT,CASSQAERGDTDTQYF
few,TRBV6-6,TRBJ2-1,TRBD2,TGTGCCAGCAGTTACTCGGGTCCAGCGGGGAATAACAATGAGCAGTTCTTC,CASSYSGPAGNNNEQFF
-,TRBV20-1,TRBJ2-3,-,TGCAGTGCCGTAAACTCAGGGACTGAATTGTTGCTAGATACGCAGTATTTT,CSAVNSGTELLLDTQYF
few,TRBV4-3,TRBJ1-2,-,TGCGCCAGCAGCCAAGATTTTGTTTACGCCGGTGGCTACACCTTC,CASSQDFVYAGGYTF
-,TRBV20-1,TRBJ2-7,-,TGCAGTGCCACTGACCCCTACGAGCAGTACTTC,CSATDPYEQYF
-,TRBV30,TRBJ1-1,-,TGTGCCTGGAGTGTAAAGCAGGCAACTTTACGGGAAGCTTTCTTT,CAWSVKQATLREAFF
many,TRBV5-6,TRBJ2-7,-,TGTGCCAGCAGCTTGGCCTACGTGGCTAATCACTACGAGCAGTACTTC,CASSLAYVANHYEQYF
-,TRBV7-2,TRBJ1-5,-,TGTGCCAGCGCGGGGCGCGCTGATCAGCCCCAGCATTTT,CASAGRADQPQHF
-,TRBV27,TRBJ2-7,-,TGTGCCAGCAGTCCAGGGGGGCCGGTCCCCTACGAGCAGTACTTC,CASSPGGPVPYEQYF
few,TRBV7-2,TRBJ2-3,-,TGTGCCAGCAGCTTCCGGTTTTTCACAGATACGCAGTATTTT,CASSFRFFTDTQYF
few,TRBV2,TRBJ2-5,TRBD1,TGTGCCAGCCAGGGGGCAGAGACCCAGTACTTC,CASQGAETQYF
-,TRBV7-2,TRBJ2-3,-,TGTGCCAGCAGCTGGGGGCATGGAGGATCGCAGTATTTT,CASSWGHGGSQYF
few,TRBV6-1,TRBJ1-5,-,TGTGCCAGCAGTGAACTGGCAGGGAGCTATAGCAATCAGCCCCAGCATTTT,CASSELAGSYSNQPQHF
-,TRBV7-7,TRBJ2-2,TRBD1,TGTGCCAGCACTGGGACAGGGACCGGGGAGCTGTTTTTT,CASTGTGTGELFF
-,TRBV15,TRBJ2-7,TRBD1,TGTGCCACCAGCAGAGATAGGACAGGGGGCTGGTACGAGCAGTACTTC,CATSRDRTGGWYEQYF
-,TRBV12-3/TRBV12-4,TRBJ2-7,TRBD1,TGTGCCAGCAGTACGACAGGGGCCGAGCAGTACTTC,CASSTTGAEQYF
many,TRBV20-1,TRBJ2-1,TRBD1,TGCAGTGCCACATCGGGACAGTCGGAGCAGTTCTTC,CSATSGQSEQFF
-,TRBV12-3/TRBV12-4,TRBJ1-6,-,TGTGCCAGCAGTTTCGGGACGGAGAATTCACCCCTCCACTTT,CASSFGTENSPLHF
-,TRBV9,TRBJ1-2,TRBD1,TGTGCCCGCAGCAGTCCCGGGACAGGGGGCGCGAAATATGGCTACACCTTC,CARSSPGTGGAKYGYTF
few,TRBV7-6,TRBJ2-7,TRBD1,TGTGCCAGCAGCCCTGGGACAGGGATGGGCGAGCAGTACTTC,CASSPGTGMGEQYF